The following is a TCR beta chain sequence with its context. The data were produced by immunoSEQ multiplex PCR, yet TCRdb's version contains in-frame clones alone and is incomplete. This sample has about 380,000 clones, with 96% found just once. The entry originates in a study of shared clonotypes between healthy human individuals. Study in general: The study used three CD4 naive, three CD4 memory, two CD8 naive and one CD8 memory plate per donor.

The CDR3 length is 16 residues. Trimming took 0 bases from V and 0 from J; bases not matched to a gene: 3. Per the germline V gene, CDR1 is MNHEY and CDR2 is SVGAGI. CD8 memory was a combination that joined CD45RO+ cells with CCR7-negative CD45RA+ TemRA cells. V gene TRBV6-5 combines with J gene TRBJ2-3; 7 bases fit TRBD2. What was sequenced was memory CD8+ T cells sorted from blood. The subset here: CD45RO+ cells pooled with CCR7-negative TemRA cells. The receptor was isolated from a man aged 25 to 40 in good health. The DNA for the CDR3 is TGTGCCAGCAGTTACTCCTCTAGCGGCAGCACAGATACGCAGTATTTT. It encodes CASSYSSSGSTDTQYF.